This T cell receptor (beta chain) is drawn from a study of a mutant IDH1 vaccine in newly diagnosed glioma. Study as a whole: Of the patients given treatment, 62.5% were male and around 40% were female, and a mean age of around 41 years was recorded. Standard pretreatment was either radiotherapy, temozolomide, or, for most, radiochemotherapy with temozolomide. The study's findings and limits: Apparently unrelated to pseudoprogression were changes in the top peripheral T cell clonotypes.

Remarks on this clone: Its antigen is not known.

Time point given: baseline, week 1 (first vaccination visit). As for treatment: pre-vaccination baseline after standard-of-care therapy. Donors had new WHO grade 3 or 4 IDH1-mutant, ATRX-lost astrocytomas. Method: immunoSEQ multiplex PCR; TCRdb's copy keeps in-frame clones and lacks some. The data show over 75,000 clones, roughly 89% seen once. The sequencing here drew on PBMCs, taken from a glioma patient treated with radiotherapy, temozolomide or both. This clonotype originated in a woman in her forties or fifties with glioma.

CDR3: CASSPFGGSYEQFF. CDR3 DNA sequence: TGTGCCAGCAGCCCCTTCGGCGGGAGCTATGAGCAGTTCTTC. The rearrangement joins TRBV28 to TRBJ2-1, with 7 bases lining up with TRBD2. Germline CDR1 is MDHEN and CDR2 is SYDVKM. The CDR3 totals 14 residues. V shed 6 bases, J shed 8 bases, and the junction held 10 bases outside the gene matches.